Described below is a single T cell receptor (beta chain) sequence and its context. V lost 5 bases to trimming and J lost 5 bases, with 15 bases between them. This CDR3 spans 14 amino acids. Per the germline V gene, CDR1 is SGHNT and CDR2 is YENEEA. The sample is drawn from a study of blood T cell repertoires in COVID-19. Across the whole study: Nucleic acid was either cDNA or gDNA, and it came from T cells, B-cell-depleted T cells, or PBMCs.

Per the study methods: Quantification of nucleated cells was approximated via reference gene primer amplification. Generated by immunoSEQ multiplex PCR, the TCRdb table keeps only in-frame clones and is missing some. V, J and clone size are taken as reported in that table, and D and trimming were inferred from the DNA itself. In the table there are about 84,000 clones, 83% of which are singletons. The receptor's source is a woman older than 75 with acute or convalescent COVID-19. Sequences were obtained from peripheral blood. The J gene is TRBJ2-5, the V gene TRBV11-3; maybe TRBD1 (6 bases). CDR3 loop: CASSQGPGWETQYF. CDR3 coding DNA: TGTGCCAGCAGCCAGGGGCCAGGTTGGGAGACCCAGTACTTC.